This T cell receptor (beta chain) was found in a study of CD8 T cells in ankylosing spondylitis. Findings and caveats of the study: Blood of patients with ankylosing spondylitis appeared to be characterized by a TCR beta motif of fewer than 10 highly homologous variants.

The V gene's germline CDR1 is MNHNS and CDR2 SASEGT. V was clipped by 4 bases and J by 6 bases, with 10 bases between them. CDR3 size: 13 residues. Details on this clonotype: As yet, its antigen is unknown.

TCRdb used MiXCR to reprocess the 5' RACE reads, holding one entry per CDR3 protein. The sample consists of 800,000 to 900,000 distinct CDR3 sequences, about 12% of them appearing once. The V gene is TRBV6-1, the J gene TRBJ2-1; D possibly matches TRBD1 or TRBD2 (6 bases each). The origin of this receptor is a male donor with ankylosing spondylitis. Sequenced: blood, either unsorted or a sorted T cell fraction (not recorded which). The CDR3 bases are TGTGCCAGCAGTGGAGGGGGGTTCAATGAGCAGTTCTTC. Its protein is CASSGGGFNEQFF.